One sample yielded the 16 T cell receptor beta chains listed below, sequenced in a study of T cell responses to AZD1222 COVID-19 vaccine. Sequenced by immunoSEQ multiplex PCR; TCRdb stores in-frame clones only, minus some. The sample has 120,000 or so clones; less than 95% are singletons. Sequencing used peripheral blood, obtained on day 0 of AZD1222 vaccination. Receptor source: an adult in good health.

The rearrangement uses TRBV25-1 and TRBJ1-6; D remains ambiguous. The germline V gene encodes CDR1 MGHDK and CDR2 SYGVNS. The CDR3 extends over 13 amino acids. The ends were cut back, 7 bases at V and 10 bases at J, with 14 bases in the middle. CDR3 DNA sequence: TGTGCCAGCACCGAACGGAGGGAATCACCCCTCCACTTT. As protein: CASTERRESPLHF.

V gene TRBV28 combines with J gene TRBJ2-5; 14 positions agree with TRBD2. Looked up from germline, CDR1 is MDHEN and CDR2 is SYDVKM. There are 17 residues in the CDR3. The V segment lost 5 bases and the J segment 5 bases; nucleotides outside the gene matches: 10. The chain's CDR3 is CASSLGLAGGLGETQYF. The CDR3 nucleotides are TGTGCCAGCAGTCTAGGACTAGCGGGAGGCCTTGGGGAGACCCAGTACTTC.

Only one count was recorded for this clone. The CDR3 loop is CASRRTGTLDGYTF. DNA for the CDR3: TGTGCCAGCAGACGGACAGGGACCCTTGACGGCTACACCTTC. The gene calls are TRBV5-5 and TRBJ1-2; 8 nucleotides line up with TRBD1. The V and J ends lost 5 bases and 8 bases, in that order; junction bases with no gene match: 11. CDR1 is SGHKS, CDR2 YYEKEE, per germline (reference sequence). The CDR3 is 14 residues long.

The chain joins TRBV20-1 to TRBJ1-1, with D possibly matching TRBD1 (6 bases). The CDR3 length is 11 residues. V shed 6 bases and J shed 6 bases, with 11 bases lying between them. Germline loops: CDR1 DFQATT, CDR2 SNEGSKA (reference sequence). The CDR3 DNA reads as TGCAGTGCATACAGGGAAGCTGAAGCTTTCTTT. Translating gives CSAYREAEAFF.

The chain carries TRBV6-5 and TRBJ1-2, with D unclear. Germline-derived CDR1 and CDR2 are MNHEY and SVGAGI. CDR3 length: 12 amino acids. Trimming took off 2 bases at V and 8 bases at J, with 9 bases between the two ends. The CDR3 DNA is TGTGCCAGCAGTTACGGGTTGGGGGGCTACACCTTC. Translating it yields CASSYGLGGYTF.

The rearrangement uses TRBV6-6 and TRBJ2-2, with TRBD2 matching 10 bases. J gave up 4 bases and V 5 bases, and 10 bases lay outside the gene matches. Germline CDR1 MNHNY, CDR2 SVGAGI (reference sequence). This CDR3 has 17 amino acids. CDR3 sequence reads: CASSPLRTSGPTGELFF. The CDR3 region has the DNA TGTGCCAGCAGTCCCTTACGGACTAGCGGACCCACCGGGGAGCTGTTTTTT.

CDR3 bases: TGTGCCAGTACCCCAGGGACAGGGGGGGATCAGCCCCAGCATTTT. Encoded protein: CASTPGTGGDQPQHF. This chain connects TRBV19 to TRBJ1-5; 11 bases are a match to TRBD1. In germline, CDR1 is LNHDA, CDR2 SQIVND (reference sequence). This CDR3 has 15 amino acids. V gave up 7 bases and J gave up 5 bases; unmatched junction bases: 7.

This chain uses TRBV5-4 with TRBJ2-6, with D maybe TRBD1 (6 bases). The CDR3 loop spans 16 amino acids. Trimming cost V 0 bases and J 2 bases, with 9 bases left between them. CDR1 and CDR2 (germline): SGHNT, YYREEE (reference sequence). The CDR3, as DNA: TGTGCCAGCAGCTTGGAACCAGGGGCTGGGGCCAACGTCCTGACTTTC. Protein sequence: CASSLEPGAGANVLTF.

The V call is TRBV6-5, the J call TRBJ2-5, with TRBD2 as a possible D gene (6 bases). This CDR3 is built from 14 residues. Trimming pared 6 bases from V and 5 bases from J, leaving 16 bases between. Germline V gene lookup returns CDR1 MNHEY and CDR2 SVGAGI. For the CDR3, the DNA is TGTGCCAGCAGCGAGGGACTTCTGCTGGAGACCCAGTACTTC. Encoded protein: CASSEGLLLETQYF.

This clone was counted only a few times. The V gene is TRBV15, the J gene TRBJ1-1; tentatively, D is TRBD1 (6 bases). Germline V CDR1 and CDR2: LNHNV, YYDKDF (reference sequence). Trimming pared 1 base from V and 3 bases from J, leaving 15 bases between. The CDR3 covers 16 residues. CDR3 coding DNA: TGTGCCACCAGCAGAGTCTTGGGGAGGGGGGACACTGAAGCTTTCTTT. This sequence encodes CATSRVLGRGDTEAFF.

This clone was observed a handful of times. The chain recombines TRBV5-4 with TRBJ2-3; D gene uncertain. Trimming cost V 0 bases and J 4 bases, with 6 bases left between them. This CDR3 has 13 residues. Germline V lookup: CDR1 SGHNT, CDR2 YYREEE (reference sequence). CDR3: CASSLAGPDTQYF. The CDR3 region has the DNA TGTGCCAGCAGCTTGGCGGGCCCAGATACGCAGTATTTT.

The chain has TRBV5-1 and TRBJ2-7; D is ambiguous. Germline V lookup: CDR1 SGHRS, CDR2 YFSETQ. Trimming removed 3 bases at V and 4 bases at J, with 8 bases between. The CDR3 has 12 amino acids. The CDR3 bases are TGCGCCAGCAGCTCTAACCCTTACGAGCAGTACTTC. Translation gives CASSSNPYEQYF.

This clone was detected once. CDR3 loop: CASSPSYEQYF. The CDR3 DNA is TGTGCCAGCAGTCCCTCCTACGAGCAGTACTTC. V and J are TRBV6-2 or TRBV6-3 and TRBJ2-7, with D unresolved. V was pared by 5 bases and J by 0 bases, with 2 bases between. CDR1 and CDR2 from the germline V gene are MNHEY and SVGEGT. The CDR3 has 11 amino acids.

The chain couples TRBV15 to TRBJ1-6; tentative D call: TRBD1 (5 bases). The V end lost 1 base, the J end lost 13 bases, and 14 bases lay between the germline ends. There are 14 residues in the CDR3. Germline CDR1 LNHNV, CDR2 YYDKDF (reference sequence). This chain's CDR3 is CATSRAGRTPPLHF. The CDR3, as DNA: TGTGCCACCAGCAGAGCGGGACGGACGCCCCCCCTCCACTTT.

This chain uses TRBV12-3 or TRBV12-4 with TRBJ2-2, with 7 bases identical to TRBD1. The CDR3 is 12 residues long. The V and J ends lost 6 bases and 9 bases, in that order; junction bases with no gene match: 4. In nucleotides, the CDR3 is TGTGCCAGCAGGAACAGGGGCCGGGAGCTGTTTTTT. As protein: CASRNRGRELFF.

This rearrangement joins TRBV3-1 (or the pseudogene TRBV3-2) to TRBJ1-5, with D unclear. V was clipped by 3 bases and J by 0 bases, with 9 bases between them. The CDR3 loop spans 15 amino acids. The germline V gene encodes CDR1 LGHDT and CDR2 YNNKEL (reference sequence). DNA for the CDR3: TGTGCCAGCAGCCAGGGCCCGGGTAGCAATCAGCCCCAGCATTTT. It codes for CASSQGPGSNQPQHF.